One TCR beta chain is described in this entry. Its antigen is not identified. The CDR3 contains 16 residues. Trimming cost V 1 base and J 2 bases, with 12 bases left between them. The germline V gene encodes CDR1 KGHSH and CDR2 LQKENI. The data belong to a study of T cells after yellow fever vaccination. Whole-study findings and limits: Though it reached lower strength, the secondary response hit its peak faster, day 5 versus 15.

TCRdb reprocessed the 5' RACE reads with MiXCR, giving one entry per CDR3 protein. In the table there are fewer than 400,000 distinct CDR3 sequences, over 8.5% of which are singletons. This sequence was found in a man between 18 and 35 years old who received the YFV17D yellow fever vaccine. The sequencing used CD4+ T cells sorted from PBMCs, collected 45 days after the yellow fever booster vaccination. This sequence joins TRBV18 and TRBJ1-5; weak D call: TRBD1 (6 bases). In nucleotides, the CDR3 is TGTGCCAGCTCACCACGCGCAGGGGACGGCAATCAGCCCCAGCATTTT. Translated: CASSPRAGDGNQPQHF. The variable domain in full, completed from reference TRBV18 and TRBJ1-5, reads NAGVMQNPRHLVRRRGQEARLRCSPMKGHSHVYWYRQLPEEGLKFMVYLQKENIIDESGMPKERFSAEFPKEGPSILRIQQVVRGDSAAYFCASSPRAGDGNQPQHFGDGTRLSIL.